What follows are 19 T cell receptor beta chains derived from one specimen sequenced in a study of type 1 regulatory T cells. One entry per CDR3 protein results from TCRdb running MiXCR on the reads. The repertoire holds about 65,000 distinct CDR3 sequences, with around 49% as singletons. No antigen has been assigned to these receptors. Sequences were obtained from cultured non-Tr1 T cells, either the whole culture or a sorted T cell fraction (not recorded which). The receptors derive from a human donor in good health.

There are a few counts of this clonotype. The V gene is TRBV14, the J gene TRBJ2-7; D is perhaps TRBD2 (5 bases). The V gene lost 4 bases and the J gene lost 2 bases, with 12 bases spanning the gap. This CDR3 has 14 residues. Germline assignment: CDR1 SGHDN and CDR2 FVKESK. CDR3 region: CASSLAGPAYEQYF. The CDR3 DNA reads TGTGCCAGCAGCCTTGCGGGCCCAGCCTACGAGCAGTACTTC.

The rearrangement joins TRBV20-1 to TRBJ1-5, with D uncertain. This CDR3 spans 13 amino acids. Per germline, CDR1 DFQATT and CDR2 SNEGSKA (reference sequence). V was trimmed by 4 bases and J by 5 bases, leaving 12 bases between them. The CDR3 loop reads CSATTFQDQPQHF. For the CDR3, the DNA is TGCAGTGCTACGACCTTTCAAGATCAGCCCCAGCATTTT.

This clonotype has a handful of counts. The chain joins TRBV29-1 to TRBJ1-3, with D unresolved. The CDR3 runs to 13 residues. V lost 7 bases and J 0 bases, leaving 10 bases between the germline ends. CDR1 and CDR2 from the germline V gene are SQVTM and ANQGSEA. The CDR3 reads CSAMPNSGNTIYF. In nucleotides, the CDR3 is TGCAGCGCCATGCCCAACTCTGGAAACACCATATATTTT.

J is TRBJ2-3 and V is TRBV30, with no clear D. This CDR3 is built from 13 residues. Germline V lookup: CDR1 GTSNPN, CDR2 SVGIG (reference sequence). Deletions cut 0 bases from V and 4 bases from J, with 8 bases between. The CDR3: CAWSVRGADTQYF. For the CDR3, the DNA is TGTGCCTGGAGTGTACGTGGAGCAGATACGCAGTATTTT.

This rearrangement joins TRBV5-1 to TRBJ2-7; 9 bases line up with TRBD1. CDR1 is SGHRS and CDR2 is YFSETQ in the germline V gene. The CDR3 runs 13 residues. V gave up 3 bases and J gave up 6 bases; unmatched junction bases: 4. The CDR3 sequence is CASSSQGAGEQYF. The DNA of the CDR3 is TGCGCCAGCAGCTCACAGGGGGCTGGCGAGCAGTACTTC.

This clonotype has more than one count but fewer than ten. The chain is built from TRBV5-5 and TRBJ2-3, with 8 positions matching TRBD2. The length of the CDR3 is 14 residues. The germline CDR1 and CDR2 sequences are SGHKS and YYEKEE (reference sequence). V lost 1 base to trimming and J lost 9 bases; unmatched junction nucleotides: 7. CDR3 DNA sequence: TGTGCCAGCAGCTTGACTAGCGGTGCAGTGACGCAGTATTTT. This codes for CASSLTSGAVTQYF.

As concerns this clonotype: The junction differs from germline at one of its ends, possibly a read error. The gene calls are TRBV20-1 and TRBJ2-7; D tentatively fits TRBD1 or TRBD2 (5 bases each). The CDR3 length is 14 residues. Per the germline V gene, CDR1 is DFQATT and CDR2 is SNEGSKA (reference sequence). As DNA, the CDR3 is TGCAGTGTTAGAGATCTGGGGGACCCCTACGAGCAGTACTTC. This encodes CSVRDLGDPYEQYF.

In its sample, this clonotype was seen once. The rearrangement joins TRBV12-3 or TRBV12-4 to TRBJ1-2; D remains ambiguous. The CDR3 spans 12 residues. V lost 5 bases and J lost 8, with 12 bases in between. CDR3: CASSEGRWGYTF. CDR3 coding DNA: TGTGCCAGCAGTGAAGGGAGATGGGGCTACACCTTC.

The gene calls are TRBV6-2 or TRBV6-3 and TRBJ2-5; TRBD2 is a possible D gene (6 bases). CDR1 is MNHEY, CDR2 SVGEGT, per germline. Trimming stripped 5 bases from V and 7 bases from J, with 14 bases between. This CDR3 has 13 amino acids. The CDR3: CASSPGPAGTQYF. CDR3 nucleotide sequence: TGTGCCAGCAGTCCGGGACCAGCGGGGACCCAGTACTTC.

CDR3 DNA: TGTGCCAGCAGGGCGGAGTACGAGCAGTACTTC. Its protein is CASRAEYEQYF. This chain joins TRBV28 and TRBJ2-7; D is uncertain. CDR1 is MDHEN, CDR2 SYDVKM, per germline. Trimming stripped 6 bases from V and 4 bases from J, with 7 bases between. The CDR3 length is 11 residues.

V usage is TRBV29-1 and J usage is TRBJ2-1, with 7 bases identical to TRBD1. There are 13 residues in the CDR3. V trimming: 1 base; J trimming: 7 bases; junction bases outside the gene matches: 4. Per germline, CDR1 SQVTM and CDR2 ANQGSEA. CDR3 nucleotides: TGCAGCGTTGAAGTCCACAGGGGAAATGAGCAGTTCTTC. Translating gives CSVEVHRGNEQFF.

The rearrangement joins TRBV5-1 to TRBJ2-1, with 8 bases that match TRBD2. With 4 bases clipped from V and 0 bases from J, the junction kept 6 bases outside the gene matches. The germline V gene has CDR1 SGHRS and CDR2 YFSETQ. The CDR3 spans 16 residues. CDR3 sequence reads: CASSPREGTSYNEQFF. The CDR3 DNA sequence: TGCGCCAGCAGCCCCCGGGAGGGGACCTCCTACAATGAGCAGTTCTTC. The full variable domain, rest sourced from reference TRBV5-1 and TRBJ2-1, is KAGVTQTPRYLIKTRGQQVTLSCSPISGHRSVSWYQQTPGQGLQFLFEYFSETQRNKGNFPGRFSGRQFSNSRSEMNVSTLELGDSALYLCASSPREGTSYNEQFFGPGTRLTVL.

Written as DNA, the CDR3 is TGTGCCAGCAGCTTGTACGCCAACTCTGGAAACACCATATATTTT. It codes for CASSLYANSGNTIYF. This rearrangement joins TRBV5-4 to TRBJ1-3; no definite D call. The germline gives CDR1 SGHNT, CDR2 YYREEE (reference sequence). CDR3 size: 15 residues. Between the trimmed V and J ends, which lost 1 base and 0 bases, there was a span of 8 bases.

The V gene is TRBV7-2, the J gene TRBJ2-7; either TRBD1 or TRBD2 may supply D (5 bases each). The V gene lost 5 bases and the J gene lost 5 bases, with 13 bases spanning the gap. The CDR3 sequence is 13 residues long. Germline-derived CDR1 and CDR2 are SGHTA and FQGNSA. In DNA, the CDR3 is TGTGCCAGCAGCCTCGGGACCCTGGACGAGCAGTACTTC. Its protein product is CASSLGTLDEQYF.

The chain couples TRBV11-2 to TRBJ2-5, with no clear D. The CDR3 is 13 residues long. CDR1 SGHAT and CDR2 FQNNGV come from the germline V gene. Trimming took off 6 bases at V and 1 base at J, with 9 bases between the two ends. CDR3 in DNA: TGTGCCAGCAGACGGGCTCTCCAAGAGACCCAGTACTTC. Translated: CASRRALQETQYF. The full variable domain, its missing parts supplied by reference TRBV11-2 and TRBJ2-5, is EAGVAQSPRYKIIEKRQSVAFWCNPISGHATLYWYQQILGQGPKLLIQFQNNGVVDDSQLPKDRFSAERLKGVDSTLKIQPAKLEDSAVYLCASRRALQETQYFGPGTRLLVL.

The CDR3 reads CATSDFPGQGFHNEQFF. The DNA of the CDR3 is TGTGCCACCAGTGACTTTCCCGGACAGGGATTCCACAATGAGCAGTTCTTC. The chain couples TRBV24-1 to TRBJ2-1; 8 bases line up with TRBD1. Germline CDR1 is KGHDR and CDR2 is SFDVKD. The ends lost 4 bases at V and 5 bases at J; junction bases unmatched: 12. This CDR3 contains 17 residues.

This clonotype has just a few counts. V usage is TRBV30 and J usage is TRBJ1-1; D uncertain. In germline, CDR1 is GTSNPN, CDR2 SVGIG (reference sequence). V gave up 3 bases and J gave up 6 bases, with 14 bases separating them. The CDR3 covers 13 residues. CDR3 in amino acids: CAWSPIGKSEAFF. CDR3 in DNA: TGTGCCTGGAGCCCTATAGGAAAGTCTGAAGCTTTCTTT.

This clonotype was picked up one time. The junction departs from germline at one end; a sequencing error may be responsible. The chain is built from TRBV20-1 and TRBJ2-1; 8 bases map to TRBD2. The CDR3 consists of 13 residues. CDR1 is DFQATT and CDR2 is SNEGSKA in the germline V gene (reference sequence). The CDR3, as DNA: TGCAGTGCTAGCGGGGGGGTCAACAATGAGCAGCTCTTC. It specifies CSASGGVNNEQLF.

The V and J genes are TRBV19 and TRBJ2-7; D is ambiguous. Germline V gene lookup returns CDR1 LNHDA and CDR2 SQIVND (reference sequence). This CDR3 region has 16 residues. Trimming removed 0 bases from V and 4 bases from J, with 16 bases in between. CDR3 nucleotide sequence: TGTGCCAGTAGTATAGAGGCCGGAACGAGCTATTACGAGCAGTACTTC. Its translation: CASSIEAGTSYYEQYF.